The subject of this entry is one T cell receptor beta chain. The antigen is undetermined. The CDR3 totals 13 residues. Germline CDR1 GTSNPN, CDR2 SVGIG (reference sequence). Trimming stripped 2 bases from V and 7 bases from J, with 14 bases between. This sample is drawn from a study of a mutant IDH1 vaccine in newly diagnosed glioma. Libraries were prepared by immunoSEQ multiplex PCR; TCRdb keeps only in-frame clonotypes and omits some of them. The table has approximately 52,000 clones, 76% seen once. Time point noted: week 47, end of study. In every dose of vaccine, 300 ug of mutant IDH1 20-mer peptide was given alongside topical imiquimod. Findings of the study overall: Immune responses arising from the vaccine appeared in approximately 92% of patients.

The genes are TRBV30 and TRBJ1-2; tentatively, D is TRBD1 (5 bases). The TCR sequence derives from a middle-aged woman with glioma. Some clones in this sample may be carry-over from other donors' samples. The material sequenced was PBMCs, taken from a glioma patient whose treatment included an IDH1 peptide vaccine. CDR3 DNA: TGTGCCTGGAGTCGGGACTTCGAACGTGGCTACACCTTC. This encodes CAWSRDFERGYTF. The entire variable domain, with the rest obtained from reference TRBV30 and TRBJ1-2, is as follows: SQTIHQWPATLVQPVGSPLSLECTVEGTSNPNLYWYRQAAGRGLQLLFYSVGIGQISSEVPQNLSASRPQDRQFILSSKKLLLSDSGFYLCAWSRDFERGYTFGSGTRLTVV.